Shown below are 30 T cell receptor beta chains from a single sample sequenced in a study of memory CD4+ T cells and cytomegalovirus serostatus. The repertoire was sequenced with immunoSEQ multiplex PCR; TCRdb's copy has only in-frame clones and lacks some. The table has 55,000 to 75,000 clones, approximately 78% seen once. Single viable CD3+CD4+CD8-CD45RO+ cells were sorted as the memory CD4+ T cells. Sequencing input: memory CD4+ T cells from blood. The source of these receptors is an adult in good health and CMV-seronegative.

V gene TRBV20-1 combines with J gene TRBJ2-3; D gene unclear. The CDR3 has 11 amino acids. Trimming left V 6 bases short and J 4 bases short, with 8 bases between. CDR1 and CDR2 from the germline V gene are DFQATT and SNEGSKA (reference sequence). The CDR3 reads CSAPKADTQYF. CDR3 nucleotide sequence: TGCAGTGCGCCGAAGGCAGATACGCAGTATTTT.

This chain joins TRBV11-2 and TRBJ2-3, with 11 positions matching TRBD1. CDR1 and CDR2 from the germline V gene are SGHAT and FQNNGV. The CDR3 consists of 13 residues. The V segment lost 1 base and the J segment 14 bases; nucleotides outside the gene matches: 5. The CDR3 is CASSLGGTGGTYF. CDR3 DNA sequence: TGTGCCAGCAGCTTAGGGGGGACAGGGGGGACGTATTTT.

V usage is TRBV6-5 and J usage is TRBJ1-1; D call uncertain. The CDR3 extends over 14 amino acids. V dropped 10 bases and J dropped 1 base, with 16 bases sitting between them. CDR1 is MNHEY and CDR2 is SVGAGI in the germline V gene. CDR3 residues: CATHPGRPNTEAFF. The CDR3 DNA sequence: TGTGCCACCCACCCCGGGAGGCCGAACACTGAAGCTTTCTTT.

The V and J genes are TRBV6-1 and TRBJ1-1; D ambiguous. Trimming removed 2 bases from V and 10 bases from J, with 14 bases in between. There are 13 residues in the CDR3. The germline gives CDR1 MNHNS, CDR2 SASEGT. CDR3 in amino acids: CASSESVQTRAFF. Written as DNA, the CDR3 is TGTGCCAGCAGTGAATCTGTTCAAACGAGAGCTTTCTTT.

This sequence joins TRBV7-8 and TRBJ2-2; D remains unclear. Trimming removed 1 base at V and 8 bases at J, with 11 bases between. This CDR3 spans 14 amino acids. Germline lookup yields CDR1 SGHVS and CDR2 FQNEAQ. The CDR3 bases are TGTGCCAGCAGCTTAGGGCCGGTTAGTGGGGAGCTGTTTTTT. Translating it yields CASSLGPVSGELFF.

The gene calls are TRBV11-2 and TRBJ1-3, with 11 bases fitting TRBD1. V shed 5 bases and J 4 bases; nucleotides not matched to a gene: 7. This CDR3 has 16 residues. CDR1 and CDR2 from the germline V gene are SGHAT and FQNNGV. In nucleotides, the CDR3 is TGTGCCAGCAGCATAGCCGGGACAGGGGGGGGAAACACCATATATTTT. It encodes CASSIAGTGGGNTIYF. The entire variable domain, with the rest obtained from reference TRBV11-2 and TRBJ1-3, is as follows: EAGVAQSPRYKIIEKRQSVAFWCNPISGHATLYWYQQILGQGPKLLIQFQNNGVVDDSQLPKDRFSAERLKGVDSTLKIQPAKLEDSAVYLCASSIAGTGGGNTIYFGEGSWLTVV.

This clone was picked up one time. The rearrangement links TRBV5-1 to TRBJ2-7; 10 bases align to TRBD2. Unmatched junction bases numbered 5, after V lost 4 bases and J lost 4 bases. The CDR3 contains 14 residues. Germline CDR1 and CDR2: SGHRS and YFSETQ. CDR3 DNA sequence: TGCGCCAGCAGCCTCCGGACTAGCGGATACGAGCAGTACTTC. Translating it yields CASSLRTSGYEQYF.

This chain joins TRBV20-1 and TRBJ2-1, with D unresolved. Looked up from germline, CDR1 is DFQATT and CDR2 is SNEGSKA (reference sequence). This CDR3 has 11 amino acids. Trimming removed 3 bases from V and 4 bases from J, with 4 bases in between. As DNA, the CDR3 is TGCAGTGCTAGCAGATACAATGAGCAGTTCTTC. As protein: CSASRYNEQFF.

J is TRBJ1-2 and V is TRBV5-1; D is possibly TRBD1 (5 bases). CDR1 and CDR2 (germline): SGHRS, YFSETQ. Trimming removed 4 bases from V and 4 bases from J, with 17 bases in between. This CDR3 comprises 15 residues. In DNA, the CDR3 is TGCGCCAGCAGCCCTGACAGCGCCTCCCGCTATGGCTACACCTTC. It is translated as CASSPDSASRYGYTF.

The chain joins TRBV7-3 to TRBJ1-1; D perhaps matches TRBD1 (5 bases). V dropped 0 bases and J dropped 4 bases, with 18 bases sitting between them. Germline V gene data show CDR1 as SGHTA and CDR2 as FQGTGA. There are 17 residues in the CDR3. As DNA, the CDR3 is TGTGCCAGCAGCTTAACGGACCGGGACGGTGAGGCCACTGAAGCTTTCTTT. This codes for CASSLTDRDGEATEAFF.

The V and J genes are TRBV7-3 and TRBJ2-5; D gene uncertain. The CDR3 consists of 16 residues. The germline V gene encodes CDR1 SGHTA and CDR2 FQGTGA. Trimming stripped 0 bases from V and 0 bases from J, with 11 bases between. The CDR3 DNA sequence: TGTGCCAGCAGCTTAACGTTTTCGTCGGACCAAGAGACCCAGTACTTC. Translation: CASSLTFSSDQETQYF.

CDR3 nucleotides: TGTGCCAGCAGCCCATCAAGGGGGTATGGGGAGACCCAGTACTTC. Translating gives CASSPSRGYGETQYF. V is TRBV7-9 and J is TRBJ2-5, with D possibly matching TRBD1 (6 bases). The CDR3 length is 15 residues. V lost 5 bases to trimming and J lost 5 bases, with 18 bases between them. CDR1 SEHNR and CDR2 FQNEAQ come from the germline V gene (reference sequence).

The genes are TRBV4-1 and TRBJ2-3; 9 bases line up with TRBD2. The CDR3 extends over 17 amino acids. The V segment lost 3 bases and the J segment 0 bases; nucleotides outside the gene matches: 7. Germline CDR1 is MGHRA and CDR2 is YSYEKL. The CDR3 protein is CASSQRGGDASTDTQYF. DNA of the CDR3: TGCGCCAGCAGCCAGCGGGGGGGAGATGCGAGCACAGATACGCAGTATTTT.

The V call is TRBV9, the J call TRBJ1-3; maybe TRBD1 (5 bases). The CDR3 length is 15 residues. Trimming cost V 0 bases and J 0 bases, with 7 bases left between them. The V gene's germline CDR1 is SGDLS and CDR2 YYNGEE. The CDR3 region is CASSVGGASGNTIYF. The CDR3 region has the DNA TGTGCCAGCAGCGTAGGAGGGGCCTCTGGAAACACCATATATTTT.

The chain's CDR3 is CASSPMETQYF. Written as DNA, the CDR3 is TGTGCCAGCTCACCAATGGAGACCCAGTACTTC. The V gene is TRBV18, the J gene TRBJ2-5; D is unresolved. V was pared by 2 bases and J by 5 bases, with 3 bases between. Germline-derived CDR1 and CDR2 are KGHSH and LQKENI. This CDR3 contains 11 residues.

The chain employs TRBV6-1 and TRBJ1-1, with D maybe TRBD1 (5 bases). Per the germline V gene, CDR1 is MNHNS and CDR2 is SASEGT. The CDR3 is made up of 14 amino acids. V lost 8 bases to trimming and J lost 3 bases, with 16 bases between them. The CDR3 is CASVPPGRYTEAFF. The CDR3 DNA follows: TGTGCCAGCGTGCCGCCAGGGCGGTACACTGAAGCTTTCTTT.

The J gene is TRBJ2-1, the V gene TRBV9; 9 nucleotides line up with TRBD2. This CDR3 has 16 amino acids. Germline V lookup: CDR1 SGDLS, CDR2 YYNGEE. V was pared by 0 bases and J by 7 bases, with 8 bases of the junction left unmatched. For the CDR3, the DNA is TGTGCCAGCAGCGTAGAAGTAGCGGGAGTGAGGAATGAGCAGTTCTTC. Its translation: CASSVEVAGVRNEQFF.

In its sample, this clone was seen once. The chain carries TRBV28 and TRBJ2-6, with 7 positions matching TRBD1. This CDR3 has 15 residues. V lost 8 bases and J lost 2; bases outside the gene matches: 6. Per germline, CDR1 MDHEN and CDR2 SYDVKM. The CDR3, as DNA: TGTGCCAGCCAGGACCAGGGGGCTGGGGCCAACGTCCTGACTTTC. Protein sequence: CASQDQGAGANVLTF.

The V and J genes are TRBV5-1 and TRBJ1-5, with 9 bases that match TRBD1. The germline V gene has CDR1 SGHRS and CDR2 YFSETQ. This CDR3 spans 18 amino acids. V lost 4 bases and J lost 2; bases outside the gene matches: 13. This CDR3 is CASSPGQGGVSRNQPQHF. In nucleotides, the CDR3 is TGCGCCAGCAGCCCGGGACAGGGTGGGGTGTCTCGCAATCAGCCCCAGCATTTT. Supplemented by reference TRBV5-1 and TRBJ1-5, the full variable domain reads KAGVTQTPRYLIKTRGQQVTLSCSPISGHRSVSWYQQTPGQGLQFLFEYFSETQRNKGNFPGRFSGRQFSNSRSEMNVSTLELGDSALYLCASSPGQGGVSRNQPQHFGDGTRLSIL.

The chain uses TRBV6-5 and TRBJ2-1; the D gene is possibly TRBD1 (6 bases). Germline values: CDR1 MNHEY, CDR2 SVGAGI. V was shortened by 6 bases and J by 0 bases, with 12 bases between the two germline ends. This CDR3 spans 15 amino acids. The CDR3 coding sequence is TGTGCCAGCAGCAATACAGGGAGCTCCTACAATGAGCAGTTCTTC. It translates to CASSNTGSSYNEQFF.

This chain links TRBV14 with TRBJ1-1, with D maybe TRBD1 (5 bases). Trimming pared 3 bases from V and 2 bases from J, leaving 16 bases between. Per germline, CDR1 SGHDN and CDR2 FVKESK. The CDR3 sequence is 16 residues long. The CDR3 DNA reads TGTGCCAGCAGCCAGGTGGGGCGACGGTCTAACACTGAAGCTTTCTTT. This gives the protein CASSQVGRRSNTEAFF. Variable domain in full (rest from reference TRBV14 and TRBJ1-1): EAGVTQFPSHSVIEKGQTVTLRCDPISGHDNLYWYRRVMGKEIKFLLHFVKESKQDESGMPNNRFLAERTGGTYSTLKVQPAELEDSGVYFCASSQVGRRSNTEAFFGQGTRLTVV.

Comments on this clone: Other nucleotide sequences from this sample produce the same CDR3. The chain links TRBV9 to TRBJ2-3; TRBD2 aligns across 8 bases. Trimming at V came to 0 bases and at J to 4 bases, leaving 1 base not matched to a gene. The CDR3 consists of 14 residues. Looked up from germline, CDR1 is SGDLS and CDR2 is YYNGEE. CDR3 protein: CASSVAGRADTQYF. In nucleotides, the CDR3 is TGTGCCAGCAGCGTAGCCGGGAGGGCAGATACGCAGTATTTT. The full variable domain, with the rest looked up from reference TRBV9 and TRBJ2-3, is DSGVTQTPKHLITATGQRVTLRCSPRSGDLSVYWYQQSLDQGLQFLIQYYNGEERAKGNILERFSAQQFPDLHSELNLSSLELGDSALYFCASSVAGRADTQYFGPGTRLTVL.

CDR3 residues: CASSDSLGPSGGSTDTQYF. The CDR3 bases are TGTGCCAGCAGTGACTCACTGGGCCCGTCGGGCGGGAGCACAGATACGCAGTATTTT. V and J are TRBV2 and TRBJ2-3; tentatively, D is TRBD2 (5 bases). The V end lost 3 bases, the J end lost 0 bases, and 22 bases lay between the germline ends. Germline CDR1 SNHLY, CDR2 FYNNEI. The CDR3 covers 19 residues.

This clone was seen just once. CDR3 sequence: CASSQGGGRGSYEQYF. The CDR3 DNA follows: TGCGCCAGCAGCCAAGGGGGCGGGAGGGGCTCCTACGAGCAGTACTTC. This rearrangement joins TRBV4-1 to TRBJ2-7; 9 bases match TRBD2. The germline V gene encodes CDR1 MGHRA and CDR2 YSYEKL. The CDR3 runs to 16 residues. V trimming: 1 base; J trimming: 0 bases; junction bases outside the gene matches: 4.

This clone was found a few times. This sequence joins TRBV30 and TRBJ2-7; D is ambiguous. The V gene's germline CDR1 is GTSNPN and CDR2 SVGIG (reference sequence). The V gene lost 2 bases and the J gene lost 5 bases, with 10 bases spanning the gap. CDR3 length: 12 amino acids. CDR3 in DNA: TGTGCCTGGAGTAGAGACCGGGACGAGCAGTACTTC. It is translated as CAWSRDRDEQYF.

This rearrangement joins TRBV5-5 to TRBJ1-5; 12 bases are a match to TRBD1. Germline CDR1 and CDR2: SGHKS and YYEKEE (reference sequence). The CDR3 runs to 16 residues. V gave up 4 bases and J gave up 5 bases; unmatched junction bases: 7. The CDR3 DNA sequence: TGTGCCAGCAGCCCCGGGACAGGGGGCAGGGATCAGCCCCAGCATTTT. The encoded protein is CASSPGTGGRDQPQHF.

The chain's CDR3 is CASSFKGQGNTGELFF. The DNA of the CDR3 is TGTGCCAGCAGCTTCAAGGGACAGGGTAACACCGGGGAGCTGTTTTTT. The V and J genes are TRBV7-3 and TRBJ2-2, with TRBD1 matching over 9 bases. The germline CDR1 and CDR2 sequences are SGHTA and FQGTGA. This CDR3 is 16 amino acids long. With 3 bases clipped from V and 2 bases from J, the junction kept 4 bases outside the gene matches.

This chain joins TRBV5-1 and TRBJ1-3; the D is unclear. V lost 0 bases and J 2 bases, leaving 9 bases between the germline ends. The CDR3 consists of 15 residues. Per the germline V gene, CDR1 is SGHRS and CDR2 is YFSETQ. The DNA of the CDR3 is TGCGCCAGCAGCTTGGTCGGGGAAGCTGGAAACACCATATATTTT. This translates into CASSLVGEAGNTIYF. Supplemented by reference TRBV5-1 and TRBJ1-3, the full variable domain reads KAGVTQTPRYLIKTRGQQVTLSCSPISGHRSVSWYQQTPGQGLQFLFEYFSETQRNKGNFPGRFSGRQFSNSRSEMNVSTLELGDSALYLCASSLVGEAGNTIYFGEGSWLTVV.

V is TRBV7-2 and J is TRBJ2-7; 9 nucleotides align to TRBD1. The CDR3 is 14 residues long. Germline V CDR1 and CDR2: SGHTA, FQGNSA. Trimming removed 0 bases from V and 3 bases from J; junction bases left unmatched: 0. Here the CDR3 reads CASSLATGGYEQYF. CDR3 nucleotide sequence: TGTGCCAGCAGCTTAGCGACAGGGGGCTACGAGCAGTACTTC. Full variable domain (outside the CDR3, taken from reference TRBV7-2 and TRBJ2-7): GAGVSQSPSNKVTEKGKDVELRCDPISGHTALYWYRQSLGQGLEFLIYFQGNSAPDKSGLPSDRFSAERTGGSVSTLTIQRTQQEDSAVYLCASSLATGGYEQYFGPGTRLTVT.

As to this clone: Other nucleotide sequences in the sample specify the same CDR3. V usage is TRBV6-4 and J usage is TRBJ1-1; tentative D call: TRBD1 (5 bases). Germline V gene lookup returns CDR1 MRHNA and CDR2 SNTAGT. V was trimmed by 0 bases and J by 5 bases, leaving 10 bases between them. There are 14 residues in the CDR3. This CDR3 reads CASSDSSRGTEAFF. Here the CDR3 DNA reads TGTGCCAGCAGTGACTCCTCTCGGGGGACTGAAGCTTTCTTT.